One sample yielded the 14 T cell receptor beta chains listed below, sequenced in a study of early T cells in non-severe SARS-CoV-2 infection. TCRdb used MiXCR to reprocess the 5' RACE reads, holding one entry per CDR3 protein. The sample shows 68,000 or so distinct CDR3 sequences, 11% of them seen only once. Sequencing was done on a sample of whole blood. The receptors were gathered from an adult who was a healthcare worker with PCR-confirmed SARS-CoV-2 infection or an uninfected control (not recorded which).

This clonotype was detected many times. The rearrangement links TRBV20-1 to TRBJ1-5; 7 nucleotides match TRBD1. V lost 3 bases to trimming and J lost 6 bases; unmatched junction nucleotides: 2. Germline V gene sequence: CDR1 DFQATT, CDR2 SNEGSKA (reference sequence). This CDR3 contains 12 residues. In DNA form, the CDR3 reads TGCAGTGCTAGCACAGGGGCTCAGCCCCAGCATTTT. Encoded protein: CSASTGAQPQHF.

This clonotype has just a few counts. The chain joins TRBV19 to TRBJ2-7, with 7 bases that match TRBD1. In germline, CDR1 is LNHDA, CDR2 SQIVND (reference sequence). CDR3 length: 14 amino acids. V dropped 10 bases and J dropped 3; count of bases not matched to a gene: 12. The CDR3 spells CATRSRGMSYEQYF. The CDR3 region has the DNA TGTGCCACCCGATCCAGGGGGATGAGCTACGAGCAGTACTTC. Full variable domain (rest looked up from reference TRBV19 and TRBJ2-7): DGGITQSPKYLFRKEGQNVTLSCEQNLNHDAMYWYRQDPGQGLRLIYYSQIVNDFQKGDIAEGYSVSREKKESFPLTVTSAQKNPTAFYLCATRSRGMSYEQYFGPGTRLTVT.

This clonotype showed up just a few times. The chain couples TRBV18 to TRBJ1-4; D gene uncertain. Deletions cut 3 bases from V and 5 bases from J, with 10 bases between. This CDR3 comprises 14 residues. Germline loops: CDR1 KGHSH, CDR2 LQKENI. The CDR3 sequence is CASSPGLENEKLFF. The CDR3, as DNA: TGTGCCAGCTCACCGGGGTTGGAAAATGAAAAACTGTTTTTT.

In its sample, this clonotype was seen a few times. The chain couples TRBV28 to TRBJ2-3; 8 positions match TRBD2. The CDR3 covers 16 residues. Germline-derived CDR1 and CDR2 are MDHEN and SYDVKM. The V and J ends lost 2 bases and 6 bases, in that order; junction bases with no gene match: 10. CDR3 protein: CASSLPGRARADTQYF. CDR3 nucleotides: TGTGCCAGCAGTTTACCCGGGAGGGCCCGGGCCGATACGCAGTATTTT.

The V and J genes are TRBV13 and TRBJ1-1; D unresolved. From germline, CDR1 is PRHDT and CDR2 FYEKMQ (reference sequence). There are 14 residues in the CDR3. Trimming left V 5 bases short and J 0 bases short, with 10 bases between. The CDR3 reads CASSHYNMNTEAFF. Here the CDR3 DNA reads TGTGCCAGCAGCCATTATAATATGAACACTGAAGCTTTCTTT.

This chain connects TRBV7-9 to TRBJ1-5; 7 nucleotides agree with TRBD1. J lost 7 bases, V lost 4 bases, and 13 bases had no gene match. Germline CDR1 and CDR2: SEHNR and FQNEAQ (reference sequence). The CDR3 consists of 16 residues. CDR3 region: CASSYRGATSGQPQHF. Written as DNA, the CDR3 is TGTGCCAGCAGCTACAGGGGAGCCACCTCTGGGCAGCCCCAGCATTTT.

This clonotype appeared many times. The rearrangement joins TRBV20-1 to TRBJ1-2; possibly TRBD1 for D (5 bases). The CDR3 runs to 22 residues. V was shortened by 3 bases and J by 2 bases, with 37 bases between the two germline ends. CDR1 is DFQATT, CDR2 SNEGSKA, per germline (reference sequence). CDR3 protein: CSASGNSVFPGRENQANYGYTF. CDR3 nucleotide sequence: TGCAGTGCTAGTGGGAATTCGGTGTTTCCGGGACGGGAAAACCAAGCGAACTATGGCTACACCTTC.

This clonotype was detected a few times. The chain carries TRBV12-3 or TRBV12-4 and TRBJ2-2; D is uncertain. V was clipped by 9 bases and J by 1 base, with 12 bases between them. The CDR3 is 14 residues long. The CDR3 spells CASREGMNTGELFF. Here the CDR3 DNA reads TGTGCCAGTCGCGAAGGAATGAACACCGGGGAGCTGTTTTTT.

The gene calls are TRBV20-1 and TRBJ2-1, with a tentative D call TRBD2 (6 bases). Germline CDR1 DFQATT, CDR2 SNEGSKA (reference sequence). Deletions cut 6 bases from V and 1 base from J, with 10 bases between. CDR3 size: 13 residues. The CDR3 region is CSARRGSYNEQFF. DNA of the CDR3: TGCAGTGCCAGACGGGGGTCCTACAATGAGCAGTTCTTC.

This clonotype showed up just a few times. This chain joins TRBV2 and TRBJ2-2, with unresolved D. CDR1 is SNHLY, CDR2 FYNNEI, per germline. This CDR3 is built from 14 residues. V lost 4 bases and J lost 6, with 12 bases in between. The chain's CDR3 is CASSVMESSGELFF. CDR3 DNA: TGTGCCAGCAGTGTTATGGAAAGTTCCGGGGAGCTGTTTTTT.

A few counts support this clonotype. The chain is built from TRBV2 and TRBJ2-5; 7 bases line up with TRBD1. Trimming removed 5 bases from V and 3 bases from J; junction bases left unmatched: 9. The CDR3 loop spans 15 amino acids. Germline CDR1 SNHLY, CDR2 FYNNEI. CDR3 in amino acids: CASSIYHRGKETQYF. CDR3 in DNA: TGTGCCAGCAGTATTTACCACAGGGGAAAAGAGACCCAGTACTTC.

The chain couples TRBV4-2 to TRBJ2-7; 11 nucleotides match TRBD2. In germline, CDR1 is LGHNA, CDR2 YNFKEQ. Trimming removed 1 base from V and 6 bases from J; junction bases left unmatched: 8. This CDR3 comprises 16 residues. The CDR3 region is CASSQVSSGRATEQYF. The CDR3 nucleotides read TGTGCCAGCAGCCAAGTTAGTAGCGGGAGGGCTACCGAGCAGTACTTC.

The chain uses TRBV5-5 and TRBJ1-3; maybe TRBD1 (5 bases). This CDR3 region has 16 residues. The germline gives CDR1 SGHKS, CDR2 YYEKEE (reference sequence). Trimming left V 2 bases short and J 1 base short, with 13 bases between. CDR3 sequence reads: CASSFRPTDSGNTIYF. The CDR3 DNA reads TGTGCCAGCAGCTTTCGTCCGACAGATTCTGGAAACACCATATATTTT.

In DNA, the CDR3 is TGTGCCAGCAGCTCTAGGCGGGAGGCCACCGCTTACGAGCAGTACTTC. Translated: CASSSRREATAYEQYF. The chain recombines TRBV5-6 with TRBJ2-7; TRBD2 matches 8 bases. Germline lookup yields CDR1 SGHDT and CDR2 YYEEEE. The CDR3 is 16 residues long. After removal of 3 bases from V and 4 bases from J, the junction contained 12 bases not matched to a gene.